The clone carrying this T cell receptor beta chain came up a few times. These data come from a study of blood T cell repertoires in COVID-19. Per the study methods: Amplification from reference gene primers served as the basis for estimated nucleated cell counts. Method: immunoSEQ multiplex PCR; TCRdb's copy keeps in-frame clones and lacks some. The D gene and trimming were derived from the DNA, and the V and J assignments and clone size from that table. This sample has about 85,000 clones, with just over 85% found just once. The CDR3 totals 13 residues. Germline V gene data show CDR1 as LGHNA and CDR2 as YNFKEQ. Trimming stripped 4 bases from V and 11 bases from J, with 12 bases between.

The chain recombines TRBV4-2 with TRBJ1-6; possibly TRBD1 for D (5 bases). Input material: peripheral blood. The sequence came from a woman older than 75 with acute or convalescent COVID-19. CDR3 coding DNA: TGTGCCAGCAGCCGTACAGGCGCACCACCCCTCCACTTT. This encodes CASSRTGAPPLHF.